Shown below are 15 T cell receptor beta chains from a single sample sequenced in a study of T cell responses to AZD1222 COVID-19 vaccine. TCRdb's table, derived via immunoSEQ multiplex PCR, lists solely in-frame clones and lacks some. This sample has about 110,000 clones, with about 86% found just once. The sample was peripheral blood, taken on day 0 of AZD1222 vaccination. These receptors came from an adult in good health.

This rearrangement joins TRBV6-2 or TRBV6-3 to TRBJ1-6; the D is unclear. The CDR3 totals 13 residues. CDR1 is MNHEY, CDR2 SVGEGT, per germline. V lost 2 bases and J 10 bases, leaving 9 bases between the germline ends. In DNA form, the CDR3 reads TGTGCCAGCAGTTACCCGGGCATCTCACCCCTCCACTTT. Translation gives CASSYPGISPLHF.

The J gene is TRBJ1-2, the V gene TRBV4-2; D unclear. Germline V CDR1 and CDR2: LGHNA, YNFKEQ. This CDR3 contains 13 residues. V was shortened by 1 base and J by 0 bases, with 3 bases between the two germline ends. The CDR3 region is CASSQVTNYGYTF. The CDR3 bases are TGTGCCAGCAGCCAAGTCACTAACTATGGCTACACCTTC.

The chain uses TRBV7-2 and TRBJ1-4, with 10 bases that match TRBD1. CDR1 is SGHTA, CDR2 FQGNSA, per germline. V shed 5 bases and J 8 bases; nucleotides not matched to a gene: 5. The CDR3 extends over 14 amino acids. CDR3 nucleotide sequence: TGTGCCAGCAGCCGGGACAGGGGAGGAGAAAAACTGTTTTTT. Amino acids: CASSRDRGGEKLFF.

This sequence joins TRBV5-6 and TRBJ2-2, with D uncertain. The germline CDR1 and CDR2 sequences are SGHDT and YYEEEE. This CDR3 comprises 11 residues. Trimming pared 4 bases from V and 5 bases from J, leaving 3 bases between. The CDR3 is CASSKTGELFF. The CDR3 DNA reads TGTGCCAGCAGCAAGACCGGGGAGCTGTTTTTT.

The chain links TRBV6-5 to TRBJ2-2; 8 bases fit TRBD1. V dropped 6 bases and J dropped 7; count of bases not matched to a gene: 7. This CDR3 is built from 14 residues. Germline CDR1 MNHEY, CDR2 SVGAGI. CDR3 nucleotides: TGTGCCAGCAGCCGGACAGGGACGGGCGGGGAGCTGTTTTTT. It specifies CASSRTGTGGELFF.

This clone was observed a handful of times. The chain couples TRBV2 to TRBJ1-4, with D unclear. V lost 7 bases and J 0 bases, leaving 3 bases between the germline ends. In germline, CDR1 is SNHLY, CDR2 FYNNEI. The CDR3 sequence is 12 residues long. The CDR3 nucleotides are TGTGCCAGCATGGCAACTAATGAAAAACTGTTTTTT. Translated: CASMATNEKLFF.

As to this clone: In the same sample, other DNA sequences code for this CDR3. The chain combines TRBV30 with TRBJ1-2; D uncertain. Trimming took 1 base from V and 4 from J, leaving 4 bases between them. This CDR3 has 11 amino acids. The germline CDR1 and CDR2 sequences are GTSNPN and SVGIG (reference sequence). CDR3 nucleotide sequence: TGTGCCTGGAGTGGTACCTATGGCTACACCTTC. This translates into CAWSGTYGYTF.

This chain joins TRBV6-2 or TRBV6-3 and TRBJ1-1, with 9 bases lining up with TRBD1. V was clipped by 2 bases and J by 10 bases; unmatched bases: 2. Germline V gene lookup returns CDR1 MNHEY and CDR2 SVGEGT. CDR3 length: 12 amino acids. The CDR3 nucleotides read TGTGCCAGCAGTTACGGACAGGGGTCAGCTTTCTTT. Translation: CASSYGQGSAFF.

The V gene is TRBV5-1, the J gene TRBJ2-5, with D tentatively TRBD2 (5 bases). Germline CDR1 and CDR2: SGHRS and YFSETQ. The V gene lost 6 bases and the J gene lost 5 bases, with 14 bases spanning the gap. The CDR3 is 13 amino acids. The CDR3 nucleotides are TGCGCCAGCATGTTCTCTAGCTGGGAGACCCAGTACTTC. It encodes CASMFSSWETQYF.

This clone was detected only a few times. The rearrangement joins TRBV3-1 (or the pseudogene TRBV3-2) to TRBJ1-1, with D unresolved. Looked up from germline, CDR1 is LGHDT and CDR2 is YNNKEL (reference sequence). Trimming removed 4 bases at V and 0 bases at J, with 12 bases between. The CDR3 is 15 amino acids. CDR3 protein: CASSPRAGLNTEAFF. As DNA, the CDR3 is TGTGCCAGCAGCCCCCGGGCCGGTTTGAACACTGAAGCTTTCTTT.

The CDR3 coding sequence is TGTGCCATCAGTGATCGGGCTACTGACGAAGCTTTCTTT. Translated, it gives CAISDRATDEAFF. The chain joins TRBV10-3 to TRBJ1-1; D is uncertain. Trimming removed 3 bases at V and 8 bases at J, with 13 bases between. CDR3 size: 13 residues. The germline CDR1 and CDR2 sequences are ENHRY and SYGVKD.

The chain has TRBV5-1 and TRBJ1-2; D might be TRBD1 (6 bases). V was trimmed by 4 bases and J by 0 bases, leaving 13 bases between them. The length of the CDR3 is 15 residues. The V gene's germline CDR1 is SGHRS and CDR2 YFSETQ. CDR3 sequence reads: CASSTSTGANYGYTF. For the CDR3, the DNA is TGCGCCAGCAGCACATCGACAGGAGCTAACTATGGCTACACCTTC.

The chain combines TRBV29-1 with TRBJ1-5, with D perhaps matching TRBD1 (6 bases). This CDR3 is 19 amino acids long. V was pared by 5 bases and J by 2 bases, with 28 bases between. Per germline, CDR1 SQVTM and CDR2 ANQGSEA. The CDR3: CSVYFAAGAGVGGNQPQHF. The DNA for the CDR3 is TGCAGCGTTTATTTCGCGGCAGGGGCTGGGGTCGGGGGCAATCAGCCCCAGCATTTT.

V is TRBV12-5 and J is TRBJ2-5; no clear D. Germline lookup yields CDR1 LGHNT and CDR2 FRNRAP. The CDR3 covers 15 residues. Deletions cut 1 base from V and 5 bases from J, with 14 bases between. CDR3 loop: CASGLEVAPRETQYF. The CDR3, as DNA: TGTGCTAGTGGTTTGGAGGTAGCCCCCAGGGAGACCCAGTACTTC.

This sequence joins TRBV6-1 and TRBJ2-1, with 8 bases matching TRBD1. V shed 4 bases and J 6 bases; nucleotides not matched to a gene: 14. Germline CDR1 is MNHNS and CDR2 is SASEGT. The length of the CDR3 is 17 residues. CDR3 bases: TGTGCCAGCAGTGGACCCCCCGCGGACAGGGTGAGCAATGAGCAGTTCTTC. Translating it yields CASSGPPADRVSNEQFF.